The T cell receptor (beta chain) described here comes from a study of low-dose radiotherapy and immunotherapy resistance in tumors. This clonotype was observed a few times. The time point here: before trial treatment. Those who qualified had advanced solid tumors (lacking tumor-infiltrating lymphocytes). First-strand cDNA used TRAV- and TRBV-specific primers, covering alpha and beta chains. A roughly 20-cycle PCR with a constant-region primer and V-primer adapter amplified TCRs. TCRdb reprocessed the reads via MiXCR and lists one record per CDR3 protein. This sample carries 85,000 to 95,000 distinct CDR3 sequences, 8% to 10% of them seen once, and the ten largest clones take roughly 1%. The CDR3 is 15 residues long. The V and J ends lost 0 bases and 2 bases respectively, with 10 bases between them. Germline loops: CDR1 MGHRA, CDR2 YSYEKL.

This TCR derives from a male donor with prostate cancer. Here the sequenced sample was PBMCs, taken before treatment. The chain couples TRBV4-1 to TRBJ2-5; D ambiguous. CDR3 loop: CASSQDFRPQETQYF. The CDR3 DNA is TGCGCCAGCAGCCAAGATTTCAGGCCTCAAGAGACCCAGTACTTC.